Following are 27 T cell receptor beta chains from one sample sequenced in a study of metastatic and nonmetastatic thyroid tumors. TCRdb recomputed clones from the PCR reads via MiXCR. The sample comprises roughly 18,000 clones, roughly 23% of which are singletons, and over 15% rests with the top ten. Before thyroid surgery, none of the patients had received any treatment. Sequencing was performed on tumor tissue. The receptor set was obtained from a female donor with papillary thyroid cancer or a benign thyroid nodule (not recorded which). Some clones in this sample may be carry-over from other donors' samples.

This clone was recorded many times. This chain links TRBV12-3 or TRBV12-4 with TRBJ2-7; D call uncertain. The length of the CDR3 is 14 residues. Trimming shortened V by 1 base and J by 3 bases, and 10 bases separated the two germline ends. Written as DNA, the CDR3 is TGTGCCAGCAGTTTAGGTTCCCCGCACTACGAGCAGTACTTC. Protein product: CASSLGSPHYEQYF.

This clone was found many times. V usage is TRBV27 and J usage is TRBJ1-1; D uncertain. The V gene's germline CDR1 is MNHEY and CDR2 SMNVEV (reference sequence). The length of the CDR3 is 10 residues. Between the trimmed V and J ends, which lost 5 bases and 10 bases, there was a span of 8 bases. The CDR3 spells CASSRVRAFF. The CDR3 DNA reads as TGTGCCAGCAGTAGGGTCAGAGCTTTCTTT.

This clone was recorded a few times. The CDR3 spells CASLGGAWKTQYF. The CDR3 DNA sequence: TGTGCCAGTCTTGGGGGGGCGTGGAAGACCCAGTACTTC. V is TRBV12-3 or TRBV12-4 and J is TRBJ2-5; weak D call: TRBD2 (7 bases). The CDR3 contains 13 residues. Trimming pared 9 bases from V and 6 bases from J, leaving 17 bases between.

This clone was seen repeatedly, ten times or more. The chain employs TRBV7-3 and TRBJ2-1; 7 nucleotides align to TRBD2. The CDR3 is 14 residues long. The ends lost 5 bases at V and 8 bases at J; junction bases unmatched: 9. Looked up from germline, CDR1 is SGHTA and CDR2 is FQGTGA. CDR3 loop: CASSLSGTNDEQFF. As DNA, the CDR3 is TGTGCCAGCAGCCTCTCCGGGACTAATGATGAGCAGTTCTTC.

This clone showed up many times. A much larger clonotype is one base distant, so this may be a read error. The chain has TRBV20-1 and TRBJ2-7; D is uncertain. CDR3 size: 11 residues. Deletions cut 4 bases from V and 2 bases from J, with 6 bases between. Germline V gives CDR1 DFQATT, CDR2 SNEGSKA (reference sequence). The CDR3 is CSAIYAYEQYF. The CDR3 bases are TGCAGTGCTATTTACGCCTACGAGCAGTACTTC.

This clone was counted a few times. The J gene is TRBJ2-3, the V gene TRBV7-9, with TRBD2 matching over 7 bases. Germline-derived CDR1 and CDR2 are SEHNR and FQNEAQ (reference sequence). CDR3 length: 14 residues. With 5 bases clipped from V and 5 bases from J, the junction kept 7 bases outside the gene matches. CDR3 residues: CASSAYRGEDTQYF. The CDR3 DNA follows: TGTGCCAGCAGCGCTTACCGGGGGGAAGATACGCAGTATTTT.

This clone was found many times. The chain joins TRBV7-9 to TRBJ2-7, with 9 bases lining up with TRBD2. The ends lost 4 bases at V and 0 bases at J; junction bases unmatched: 13. Germline lookup yields CDR1 SEHNR and CDR2 FQNEAQ (reference sequence). The CDR3 runs 18 residues. For the CDR3, the DNA is TGTGCCAGCAGCTCCCCTCGGGAGCGGGAGGCCAGCTCCTACGAGCAGTACTTC. This translates into CASSSPREREASSYEQYF.

This clone was recorded a few times. This clone may be a read error of a much larger clone one base away. The V and J genes are TRBV29-1 and TRBJ1-1; the D gene is possibly TRBD1 (5 bases). CDR3 length: 10 residues. Trimming stripped 5 bases from V and 11 bases from J, with 12 bases between. Per the germline V gene, CDR1 is SQVTM and CDR2 is ANQGSEA. The CDR3 DNA reads TGCAGCGTTTGCCAGGGACTGGCTTTCTTT. Translating it yields CSVCQGLAFF.

This clone has more than one count but fewer than ten. The gene calls are TRBV27 and TRBJ1-6; 7 bases map to TRBD1. The germline CDR1 and CDR2 sequences are MNHEY and SMNVEV (reference sequence). Trimming removed 5 bases from V and 0 bases from J; junction bases left unmatched: 7. This CDR3 comprises 17 residues. The CDR3 reads CASSRDRASSYNSPLHF. CDR3 nucleotide sequence: TGTGCCAGCAGTCGCGACAGGGCTAGCTCCTATAATTCACCCCTCCACTTT.

This clone was picked up many times. This sequence joins TRBV27 and TRBJ2-7, with D tentatively TRBD1 (6 bases). Germline-derived CDR1 and CDR2 are MNHEY and SMNVEV (reference sequence). CDR3 length: 12 amino acids. The germline V and J ends were trimmed by 6 bases and 1 base, with 7 bases remaining between them. The CDR3, as DNA: TGTGCCAGCAGACAGGGATCCTACGAGCAGTACTTC. Amino acid sequence: CASRQGSYEQYF.

The chain carries TRBV5-1 and TRBJ1-1; D gene unclear. The germline gives CDR1 SGHRS, CDR2 YFSETQ. V was clipped by 0 bases and J by 0 bases, with 9 bases between them. This CDR3 comprises 15 residues. In DNA, the CDR3 is TGCGCCAGCAGCTTGGCTCTAGGGCTGAACACTGAAGCTTTCTTT. It codes for CASSLALGLNTEAFF.

This clone has ten or more counts. The chain carries TRBV6-2 or TRBV6-3 and TRBJ2-2; D remains ambiguous. The CDR3 is 16 amino acids. V was pared by 1 base and J by 1 base, with 10 bases between. Germline V gene sequence: CDR1 MNHEY, CDR2 SVGEGT. This CDR3 is CASSYFYSRNTGELFF. The CDR3 coding sequence is TGTGCCAGCAGTTACTTCTACAGTAGGAACACCGGGGAGCTGTTTTTT.

The count of this clone is one. The chain carries TRBV20-1 and TRBJ1-3; a possible D gene is TRBD1 (5 bases). This CDR3 has 12 residues. CDR1 and CDR2 from the germline V gene are DFQATT and SNEGSKA (reference sequence). Trimming removed 6 bases at V and 4 bases at J, with 10 bases between. The CDR3 spells CSARQGGNTIYF. In DNA form, the CDR3 reads TGCAGTGCCAGGCAGGGAGGAAACACCATATATTTT.

In this sample, this clone turned up many times. V gene TRBV20-1 combines with J gene TRBJ2-3; D perhaps matches TRBD2 (5 bases). CDR1 and CDR2 (germline): DFQATT, SNEGSKA (reference sequence). The CDR3 runs 13 residues. V lost 6 bases and J lost 2, with 12 bases in between. The CDR3: CSAPSGSTDTQYF. The CDR3 nucleotides read TGCAGTGCCCCGAGCGGCTCCACAGATACGCAGTATTTT.

This clone has at least ten counts. The V gene is TRBV7-2, the J gene TRBJ2-1, with no clear D. The CDR3 loop spans 16 amino acids. V lost 4 bases and J lost 0, with 13 bases in between. Germline V gene sequence: CDR1 SGHTA, CDR2 FQGNSA. CDR3 loop: CASSSRSAASYNEQFF. The CDR3 nucleotides read TGTGCCAGCAGCTCCCGCTCCGCGGCCTCCTACAATGAGCAGTTCTTC. The complete variable domain, with remaining parts taken from reference TRBV7-2 and TRBJ2-1, reads GAGVSQSPSNKVTEKGKDVELRCDPISGHTALYWYRQSLGQGLEFLIYFQGNSAPDKSGLPSDRFSAERTGGSVSTLTIQRTQQEDSAVYLCASSSRSAASYNEQFFGPGTRLTVL.

This clone has ten or more counts. The rearrangement uses TRBV7-8 and TRBJ1-1, with D possibly being TRBD1 (5 bases). This CDR3 is built from 14 residues. V lost 1 base and J lost 4, with 10 bases in between. The germline V gene encodes CDR1 SGHVS and CDR2 FQNEAQ. This chain's CDR3 is CASSLVAGPTEAFF. As DNA, the CDR3 is TGTGCCAGCAGCTTAGTGGCAGGGCCCACTGAAGCTTTCTTT.

This clone was counted many times. The CDR3: CASSESYIFTDTQYF. CDR3 DNA sequence: TGTGCCAGCAGTGAAAGCTACATATTCACAGATACGCAGTATTTT. The chain is built from TRBV28 and TRBJ2-3; no firm D call. The germline V gene has CDR1 MDHEN and CDR2 SYDVKM. This CDR3 contains 15 residues. Deletions cut 5 bases from V and 2 bases from J, with 14 bases between. Full variable domain (missing parts from reference TRBV28 and TRBJ2-3): DVKVTQSSRYLVKRTGEKVFLECVQDMDHENMFWYRQDPGLGLRLIYFSYDVKMKEKGDIPEGYSVSREKKERFSLILESASTNQTSMYLCASSESYIFTDTQYFGPGTRLTVL.

The V call is TRBV5-4, the J call TRBJ1-2; possibly TRBD1 for D (6 bases). Trimming stripped 3 bases from V and 8 bases from J, with 14 bases between. This CDR3 is 13 amino acids long. Germline-derived CDR1 and CDR2 are SGHNT and YYREEE (reference sequence). The CDR3 reads CASSSWGARGYTF. CDR3 bases: TGTGCCAGCAGCTCTTGGGGGGCCAGGGGCTACACCTTC.

The chain joins TRBV7-9 to TRBJ2-7; 7 positions match TRBD2. The CDR3 consists of 15 residues. J was trimmed by 3 bases and V by 10 bases; bases with no gene match: 15. Germline V gene data show CDR1 as SEHNR and CDR2 as FQNEAQ (reference sequence). CDR3 sequence reads: CATAAPYSGHYEQYF. The CDR3 DNA reads as TGTGCCACCGCCGCTCCATATAGCGGGCACTACGAGCAGTACTTC.

This clone was seen a handful of times. The rearrangement links TRBV28 to TRBJ1-6, with 7 nucleotides matching TRBD1. This CDR3 is 15 amino acids long. Germline assignment: CDR1 MDHEN and CDR2 SYDVKM. The J segment lost 7 bases and the V segment lost 2 bases, leaving 5 bases of the junction unmatched. The DNA of the CDR3 is TGTGCCAGCAGTTTACACAGGGGTTGGAATTCACCCCTCCACTTT. Its protein is CASSLHRGWNSPLHF. Complete variable domain (other parts from reference TRBV28 and TRBJ1-6): DVKVTQSSRYLVKRTGEKVFLECVQDMDHENMFWYRQDPGLGLRLIYFSYDVKMKEKGDIPEGYSVSREKKERFSLILESASTNQTSMYLCASSLHRGWNSPLHFGNGTRLTVT.

The chain employs TRBV5-1 and TRBJ1-2; 7 bases line up with TRBD1. Germline V CDR1 and CDR2: SGHRS, YFSETQ. Trimming removed 3 bases from V and 2 bases from J; junction bases left unmatched: 7. This CDR3 comprises 15 residues. The CDR3 reads CASSSGQEYNYGYTF. Written as DNA, the CDR3 is TGCGCCAGCAGCTCCGGACAGGAGTACAACTATGGCTACACCTTC.

This clone was counted between two and nine times. A read error may explain this, as a much larger clone is one base away. This chain connects TRBV10-3 to TRBJ2-3; the D gene is possibly TRBD1 (5 bases). The CDR3 has 13 amino acids. V was cut by 7 bases and J by 1 base, with 9 bases left in between. Germline CDR1 is ENHRY and CDR2 is SYGVKD. The CDR3 loop is CAIIPRGTDTQYF. As DNA, the CDR3 is TGTGCCATCATACCCAGGGGCACAGATACGCAGTATTTT.

The genes are TRBV20-1 and TRBJ2-7; 8 bases match TRBD1. Germline CDR1 is DFQATT and CDR2 is SNEGSKA (reference sequence). J gave up 1 base and V 7 bases, and 6 bases lay outside the gene matches. This CDR3 has 13 amino acids. The chain's CDR3 is CSVPDRVSYEQYF. The CDR3 DNA reads as TGCAGTGTCCCGGACAGGGTGTCCTACGAGCAGTACTTC.

This clone was detected many times. The V gene is TRBV30, the J gene TRBJ2-5, with 9 bases identical to TRBD2. CDR3 size: 14 residues. Germline lookup yields CDR1 GTSNPN and CDR2 SVGIG (reference sequence). V lost 0 bases to trimming and J lost 7 bases; unmatched junction nucleotides: 6. The CDR3, as DNA: TGTGCCTGGAGTGTAAAAGGGCGGGGGGGGACCCAGTACTTC. The encoded protein is CAWSVKGRGGTQYF.

This clone was seen at least ten times. This chain connects TRBV3-1 to TRBJ2-1; maybe TRBD2 (6 bases). V dropped 1 base and J dropped 4 bases, with 14 bases sitting between them. CDR3 length: 16 residues. Germline V CDR1 and CDR2: LGHDT, YNNKEL (reference sequence). The CDR3 nucleotides read TGTGCCAGCAGCCAAGGCTTAAGCGGGCTGTACAATGAGCAGTTCTTC. It codes for CASSQGLSGLYNEQFF.

This clone was picked up many times. The V call is TRBV10-2, the J call TRBJ1-1; D is uncertain. The CDR3 sequence is 14 residues long. CDR1 and CDR2 from the germline V gene are WSHSY and SAAADI. Trimming shortened V by 0 bases and J by 1 base, and 6 bases separated the two germline ends. CDR3 in amino acids: CASSESIRNTEAFF. Here the CDR3 DNA reads TGCGCCAGCAGTGAGTCGATCAGGAACACTGAAGCTTTCTTT.

This clone showed up many times. This chain connects TRBV6-1 to TRBJ1-5; possible D gene TRBD1, 6 bases. Deletions cut 4 bases from V and 7 bases from J, with 14 bases between. Germline CDR1 reads MNHNS; CDR2 reads SASEGT. This CDR3 region has 14 residues. CDR3 DNA sequence: TGTGCCAGCAGTGTGGGGGCGCGGCGGCAGCCCCAGCATTTT. It encodes CASSVGARRQPQHF.